Listed here are 10 T cell receptor beta chains from one sample, sequenced in a study of OX40 agonist ivuxolimab in advanced cancers. Repertoires were generated with immunoSEQ multiplex PCR, while TCRdb's copy carries only in-frame clones and drops some. The sample lists 55,000 to 80,000 clones, about 91% occurring once. Sequenced material: CD4+ or CD8+ T cells sorted from blood, taken in a trial of the OX40 agonist ivuxolimab. These receptors were collected from an adult with an advanced solid tumor such as melanoma, head and neck, liver or kidney cancer.

The chain carries TRBV29-1 and TRBJ2-2; possible D gene TRBD1, 5 bases. The V gene lost 5 bases and the J gene lost 2 bases, with 15 bases spanning the gap. The CDR3 sequence is 15 residues long. From germline, CDR1 is SQVTM and CDR2 ANQGSEA. The CDR3 protein is CSVRVMTANTGELFF. CDR3 sequence (DNA): TGCAGCGTTCGAGTAATGACAGCAAACACCGGGGAGCTGTTTTTT.

The chain employs TRBV7-9 and TRBJ1-2, with D hard to call. The germline gives CDR1 SEHNR, CDR2 FQNEAQ (reference sequence). This CDR3 comprises 10 residues. V was pared by 7 bases and J by 13 bases, with 13 bases between. CDR3 region: CASIPNPPTF. The CDR3 DNA reads as TGTGCCAGCATTCCTAATCCGCCCACCTTC.

This chain connects TRBV6-6 to TRBJ1-5, with a possible D match to TRBD1 (5 bases). The CDR3 extends over 15 amino acids. CDR1 is MNHNY, CDR2 SVGAGI, per germline (reference sequence). V was pared by 6 bases and J by 5 bases, with 17 bases between. DNA for the CDR3: TGTGCCAGCAGCCGCGAGTCAGGGTGGTATCAGCCCCAGCATTTT. Protein: CASSRESGWYQPQHF.

The CDR3 bases are TGCGCCAGCAGCTTGTTACCAGGTTACCAAGAGACCCAGTACTTC. It specifies CASSLLPGYQETQYF. This rearrangement joins TRBV5-1 to TRBJ2-5; no definite D call. With 1 base removed from V and 0 bases from J, the gap between germline ends came to 10 bases. The CDR3 is 15 residues long. Per the germline V gene, CDR1 is SGHRS and CDR2 is YFSETQ.

The rearrangement joins TRBV9 to TRBJ1-2, with 7 bases aligning to TRBD1. Germline V lookup: CDR1 SGDLS, CDR2 YYNGEE. There are 14 residues in the CDR3. V shed 4 bases and J 0 bases; nucleotides not matched to a gene: 3. Here the CDR3 DNA reads TGTGCCAGCAGCCTAGGGGGCCCTAACTATGGCTACACCTTC. Encoded protein: CASSLGGPNYGYTF.

J is TRBJ2-1 and V is TRBV7-9, with 7 bases identical to TRBD2. Germline CDR1 and CDR2: SEHNR and FQNEAQ (reference sequence). The length of the CDR3 is 15 residues. After removal of 7 bases from V and 2 bases from J, the junction contained 8 bases not matched to a gene. In nucleotides, the CDR3 is TGTGCCAGCACCCTAAGCGGGGACCCCTACAATGAGCAGTTCTTC. This gives the protein CASTLSGDPYNEQFF.

The rearrangement links TRBV19 to TRBJ1-1; 10 bases agree with TRBD1. CDR1 and CDR2 (germline): LNHDA, SQIVND (reference sequence). V shed 5 bases, J shed 5 bases, and the junction held 5 bases outside the gene matches. The CDR3 is made up of 14 amino acids. The CDR3 sequence is CASSAGQGLTEAFF. The CDR3 nucleotides are TGTGCCAGTAGTGCGGGACAGGGGTTAACTGAAGCTTTCTTT.

This clone was seen once. This chain joins TRBV6-1 and TRBJ2-7; 12 nucleotides agree with TRBD2. CDR1 MNHNS and CDR2 SASEGT come from the germline V gene. V shed 2 bases, J shed 1 base, and the junction held 12 bases outside the gene matches. The CDR3 contains 19 residues. The CDR3 DNA reads as TGTGCCAGCAGTGAATCCCAGACTAGCGGGAGAAGGGTTTCCTACGAGCAGTACTTC. Amino acids: CASSESQTSGRRVSYEQYF.

CDR3 nucleotide sequence: TGTGCCAGCTCACCCCCAGAGGTCCAAGAGACCCAGTACTTC. It is translated as CASSPPEVQETQYF. This rearrangement joins TRBV18 to TRBJ2-5; no firm D call. The germline V and J ends were trimmed by 3 bases and 1 base, with 9 bases remaining between them. The CDR3 extends over 14 amino acids. CDR1 is KGHSH, CDR2 LQKENI, per germline.

The V call is TRBV7-9, the J call TRBJ1-4, with TRBD1 matching over 10 bases. Germline V gene sequence: CDR1 SEHNR, CDR2 FQNEAQ (reference sequence). V lost 5 bases to trimming and J lost 8 bases; unmatched junction nucleotides: 8. The CDR3 covers 15 residues. CDR3 sequence: CASSGWTGGVEKLFF. CDR3 DNA sequence: TGTGCCAGCAGCGGATGGACAGGGGGAGTCGAAAAACTGTTTTTT.